This T cell receptor beta chain emerged from a study of OX40 agonist ivuxolimab in advanced cancers. As for the study more broadly: Ivuxolimab was an agonistic, fully human IgG2 monoclonal antibody directed against OX40 (CD134), a costimulatory receptor. Prior anti-PD-1, anti-PD-L1 or anti-CTLA-4 therapy was permitted, and 30% to 45% of dose-escalation patients had received checkpoint inhibitors. In the dose-escalation cohort, 70% to 90% of patients were male, and the mean age was 60 years with a range of about 20 to 79. Intravenous ivuxolimab was administered to patients every 2 weeks at six dose levels: 0.01, 0.1, 0.3, 1.5, 3 and 10 mg/kg. The purpose of peripheral TCRbeta sequencing was to test whether ivuxolimab changed TCR sequence diversity and led to clonal T-cell expansion. The monotherapy dose-escalation portion (N of about 50 patients) of the phase I ivuxolimab trial is reported in the paper. Of the approximately 54 patients in dose escalation, some 19 had hepatocellular carcinoma, approximately 15 had melanoma, 9 had renal cell carcinoma and 9 had head and neck cancer. Partial responses occurred in three dose-escalation patients, of whom one had hepatocellular carcinoma and two had cutaneous melanoma.

Genomic DNA was isolated from the sorted cells so that the TCRbeta CDR3 region could be sequenced. The immunoSEQ Assay was used for sequencing of TCRbeta CDR3 regions. This immuneACCESS table, as held by TCRdb, lists in-frame sequences with V and J called but not all clones. Of the missing ones, under half trace to an unresolved V gene in checked studies; the others have no known cause. This sample comprises fewer than 90,000 clones, around 91% of them detected only once. Approximately 0.38% of the sample goes to the ten largest clones. Patients with a history of autoimmune disease or receiving systemic immunosuppression were excluded from the trial. In every dose cohort, peripheral blood was drawn for TCR sequencing at baseline, cycle 4 day 1, and cycle 7 day 1. The samples were taken from a phase I, first-in-human, multicenter, open-label dose-escalation trial of ivuxolimab. Adults with locally advanced or metastatic melanoma, renal cell, hepatocellular, or head and neck squamous cell carcinoma were enrolled in the trial. Before TCR sequencing, CD4+ T cells and CD8+ T cells were sorted from peripheral blood as separate populations.

Compared with the rest of its sample, this clone is medium-sized (0.01 to 0.1%). What this receptor recognizes is not known. Base qualities are not at hand, and no much larger clone is one base apart. The paper's findings and limits, for the study overall: At doses of 0.1 to 3.0 mg/kg, clonal expansion of both CD4+ and CD8+ blood T cells was observed from baseline to week 6. On average, CD8+ T cells showed more expanded clones than CD4+ T cells after ivuxolimab. Low levels of normalized T-cell clonal expansion were also shown by some nonresponding patients. Antigen specificity was not determined for the clonally expanded peripheral T cells. In the 0.1-3.0 mg/kg groups, partial responders were among the patients with the lowest normalized peripheral clonal expansion, particularly in CD8+ T cells.

The receptor's source is an adult with an advanced solid tumor such as melanoma, head and neck, liver or kidney cancer. The starting material was CD4+ or CD8+ T cells sorted from blood, obtained in a trial of the OX40 agonist ivuxolimab.

The DNA is TGCAGCGTTGGGCAGGGGGGTGAGGAGCAGTACTTC. Its protein reads: CSVGQGGEEQYF. The V and J segments used are TRBV29-1 and TRBJ2-7; the D gene is perhaps TRBD1, from 7 matching bases. According to the germline V gene, CDR1 reads SQVTM and CDR2 reads ANQGSEA. Its CDR3 holds 12 amino acids, cysteine through phenylalanine. Of all the DNA, just the CDR3 is kept, 36 bases in frame from base 1. The trim is 4 bases for V and 7 bases for J, with a gap of 14 bases between the germline ends.